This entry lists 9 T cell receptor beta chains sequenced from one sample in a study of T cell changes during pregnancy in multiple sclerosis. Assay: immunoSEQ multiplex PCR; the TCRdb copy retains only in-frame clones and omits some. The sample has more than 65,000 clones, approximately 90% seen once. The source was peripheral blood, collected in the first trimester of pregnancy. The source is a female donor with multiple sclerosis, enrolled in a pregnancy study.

The CDR3 spells CASSKLTGGNGANVLTF. CDR3 nucleotides: TGTGCCAGCAGCAAACTAACAGGGGGAAATGGGGCCAACGTCCTGACTTTC. The genes are TRBV5-4 and TRBJ2-6, with 8 bases aligning to TRBD1. The germline gives CDR1 SGHNT, CDR2 YYREEE (reference sequence). V shed 4 bases, J shed 3 bases, and the junction held 9 bases outside the gene matches. This CDR3 is built from 17 residues.

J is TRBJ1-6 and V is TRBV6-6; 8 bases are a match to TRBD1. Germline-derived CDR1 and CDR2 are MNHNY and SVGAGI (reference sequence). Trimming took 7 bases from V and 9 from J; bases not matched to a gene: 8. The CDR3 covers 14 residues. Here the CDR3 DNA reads TGTGCCAGCAATACGGGACAGGCTTTTTCACCCCTCCACTTT. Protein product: CASNTGQAFSPLHF.

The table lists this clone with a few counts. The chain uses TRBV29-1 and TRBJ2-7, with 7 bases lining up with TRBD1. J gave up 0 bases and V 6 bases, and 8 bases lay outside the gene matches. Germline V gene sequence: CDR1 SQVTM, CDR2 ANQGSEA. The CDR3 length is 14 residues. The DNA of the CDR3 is TGCAGCGTCTCCGACAGGGTGAGCTCCTACGAGCAGTACTTC. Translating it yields CSVSDRVSSYEQYF.

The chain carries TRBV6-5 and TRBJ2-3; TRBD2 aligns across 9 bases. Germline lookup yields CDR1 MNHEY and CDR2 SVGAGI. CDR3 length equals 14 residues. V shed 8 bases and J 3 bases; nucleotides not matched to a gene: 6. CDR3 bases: TGTGCCAGCCGGAGTAGCGGGAGTACAGATACGCAGTATTTT. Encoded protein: CASRSSGSTDTQYF.

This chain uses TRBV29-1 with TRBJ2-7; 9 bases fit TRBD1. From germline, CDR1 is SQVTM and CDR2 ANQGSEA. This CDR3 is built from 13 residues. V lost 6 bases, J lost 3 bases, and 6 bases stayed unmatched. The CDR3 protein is CSVGQGSGYEQYF. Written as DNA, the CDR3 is TGCAGCGTCGGACAGGGGTCGGGCTACGAGCAGTACTTC.

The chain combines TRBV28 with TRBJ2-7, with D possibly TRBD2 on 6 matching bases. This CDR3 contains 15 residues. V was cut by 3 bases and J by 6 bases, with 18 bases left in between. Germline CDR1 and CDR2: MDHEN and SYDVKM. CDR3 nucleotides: TGTGCCAGCAGTTTGGTGGGGGGTAGCGGTGTCGAGCAGTACTTC. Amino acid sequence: CASSLVGGSGVEQYF.

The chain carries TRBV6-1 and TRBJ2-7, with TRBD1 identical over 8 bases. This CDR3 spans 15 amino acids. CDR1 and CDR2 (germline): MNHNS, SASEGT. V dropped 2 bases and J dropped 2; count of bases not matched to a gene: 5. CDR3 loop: CASSEYSTGAYEQYF. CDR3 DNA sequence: TGTGCCAGCAGTGAATATTCGACAGGGGCCTACGAGCAGTACTTC.

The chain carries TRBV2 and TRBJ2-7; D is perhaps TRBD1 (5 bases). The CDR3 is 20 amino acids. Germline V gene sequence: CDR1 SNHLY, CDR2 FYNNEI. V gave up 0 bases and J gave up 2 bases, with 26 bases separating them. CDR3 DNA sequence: TGTGCCAGCAGTGAAGCGCTTTCGACAGAAATATCCTTTAAAACCTACGAGCAGTACTTC. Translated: CASSEALSTEISFKTYEQYF.

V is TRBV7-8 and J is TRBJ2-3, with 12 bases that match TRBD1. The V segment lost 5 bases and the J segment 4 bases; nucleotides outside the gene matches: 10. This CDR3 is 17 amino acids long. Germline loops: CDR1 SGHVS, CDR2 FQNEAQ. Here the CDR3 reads CASSPEGQGAWADTQYF. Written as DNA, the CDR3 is TGTGCCAGCAGCCCTGAGGGACAGGGGGCGTGGGCAGATACGCAGTATTTT. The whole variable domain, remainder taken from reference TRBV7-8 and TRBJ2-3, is GAGVSQSPRYKVAKRGQDVALRCDPISGHVSLFWYQQALGQGPEFLTYFQNEAQLDKSGLPSDRFFAERPEGSVSTLKIQRTQQEDSAVYLCASSPEGQGAWADTQYFGPGTRLTVL.